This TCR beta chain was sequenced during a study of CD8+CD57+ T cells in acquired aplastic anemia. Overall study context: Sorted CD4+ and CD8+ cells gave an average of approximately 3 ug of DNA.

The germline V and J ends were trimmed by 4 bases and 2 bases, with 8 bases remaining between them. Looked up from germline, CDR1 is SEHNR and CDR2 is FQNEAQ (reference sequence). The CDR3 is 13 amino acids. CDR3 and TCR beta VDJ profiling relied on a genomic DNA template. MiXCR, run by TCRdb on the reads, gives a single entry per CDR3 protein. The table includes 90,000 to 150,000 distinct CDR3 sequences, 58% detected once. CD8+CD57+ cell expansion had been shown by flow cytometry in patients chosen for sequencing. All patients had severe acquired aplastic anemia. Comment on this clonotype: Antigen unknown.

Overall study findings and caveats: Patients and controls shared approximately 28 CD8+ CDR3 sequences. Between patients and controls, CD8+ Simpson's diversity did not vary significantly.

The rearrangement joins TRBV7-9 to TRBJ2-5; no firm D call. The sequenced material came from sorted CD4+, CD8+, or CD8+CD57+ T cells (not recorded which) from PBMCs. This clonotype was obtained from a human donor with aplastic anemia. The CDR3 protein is CASSYTDQETQYF. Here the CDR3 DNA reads TGTGCCAGCAGCTATACTGATCAAGAGACCCAGTACTTC.